What follows is one TCR beta chain and its context. The authors' processing: Using reference gene primer amplification, nucleated cell counts were estimated. Data came from immunoSEQ multiplex PCR; TCRdb stores just in-frame clones and leaves some out. The V and J calls and clone size come from that table; D and trimming were worked out from the DNA. The data hold about 280,000 clones, with 86% observed a single time. The data derive from a study of blood T cell repertoires in COVID-19. Overall study context: Some COVID-19 samples were acute and others convalescent; all came from the United States, Italy and Spain. Nucleic acid was either cDNA or gDNA, and it came from T cells, B-cell-depleted T cells, or PBMCs.

The ends were cut back, 4 bases at V and 2 bases at J, with 10 bases in the middle. Per the germline V gene, CDR1 is SGHNT and CDR2 is YYREEE (reference sequence). This CDR3 has 14 residues. The sequenced sample was peripheral blood. The chain joins TRBV5-4 to TRBJ1-3; possible D gene TRBD1, 5 bases. This sequence was found in a woman aged 30 to 39 who had recovered from COVID-19. CDR3 DNA sequence: TGTGCCAGCAGCCACGGGGGAGCTGGAAACACCATATATTTT. This gives the protein CASSHGGAGNTIYF.